This T cell receptor beta chain was recorded in a study of T cell responses to AZD1222 COVID-19 vaccine. Details on this clone: The target antigen is unknown.

Study results and limitations: Donor demographics were predominantly white British with a female majority; clonal diversity may be underestimated. Among vaccine-associated CD4 TCRs, coverage spanned spike, with dominance at 160-218 and 743-854.

V dropped 4 bases and J dropped 3; count of bases not matched to a gene: 11. The CDR3 sequence is 18 residues long. CDR1 is SGHRS and CDR2 is YFSETQ in the germline V gene. Measured with immunoSEQ multiplex PCR; TCRdb has only the in-frame clones, and not every one. This table holds approximately 120,000 clones, approximately 88% found once. This TCR came from an adult who received the AZD1222 COVID-19 vaccine. The genes are TRBV5-1 and TRBJ1-6, with 9 bases identical to TRBD1. Sequencing used peripheral blood, obtained 28 days after the second AZD1222 dose. The CDR3 spells CASSDLRQGGNYNSPLHF. DNA for the CDR3: TGCGCCAGCAGCGATCTCCGACAGGGGGGGAACTATAATTCACCCCTCCACTTT.